This paragraph reports one TCR beta chain. Its antigen is not identified. The data originate from a study of cytomegalovirus exposure and HLA in healthy donors. Overall study context: Previous work identified roughly 120 million unique TCR beta sequences from about 179 million T cells. Study results and caveats: It was reported in a later analysis that an Asian-associated ancestry cluster showed fewer N-insertions than the 666-donor mean. Links to common viral pathogens appeared, in a later analysis, for several of the most significant clusters.

Both 60 Vbeta primers and 13 Jbeta primers went into the PCR. TCRdb keeps only in-frame clones here, not all; method: immunoSEQ multiplex PCR. The data contain tens of thousands of clones, around three quarters of them singletons. V dropped 0 bases and J dropped 5 bases, with 13 bases sitting between them. Germline V gene data show CDR1 as KGHSH and CDR2 as LQKENI. The CDR3 is 16 amino acids. The sequencing sample was made of PBMCs. The rearrangement joins TRBV18 to TRBJ2-2, with a possible D match to TRBD2 (5 bases). This receptor was taken from a man in his thirties or forties in good health and CMV-seronegative. Here the CDR3 reads CASSPPPGYETGELFF. CDR3 nucleotides: TGTGCCAGCTCACCACCCCCGGGATATGAAACCGGGGAGCTGTTTTTT.